One and the same sample provided the 16 T cell receptor beta chains below, sequenced in a study of T cells in pancreatic ductal adenocarcinoma. This table comes from immunoSEQ multiplex PCR, and its TCRdb copy is limited to in-frame clones, with some not included. The sample holds more than 85,000 clones, more than 90% seen once. Selected pancreatic ductal adenocarcinoma patients had undergone surgery without neoadjuvant therapy. Sequencing used PBMCs. These receptors came from a human donor with pancreatic ductal adenocarcinoma.

The chain couples TRBV11-2 to TRBJ1-3; possible D gene TRBD1, 6 bases. CDR3 length: 17 amino acids. The germline V gene has CDR1 SGHAT and CDR2 FQNNGV. V gave up 4 bases and J gave up 0 bases, with 16 bases separating them. As DNA, the CDR3 is TGTGCCAGCAGCTGGGGGGGGCAGAGGGCCTCTGGAAACACCATATATTTT. Translating gives CASSWGGQRASGNTIYF.

This clone was counted a single time. This chain uses TRBV18 with TRBJ1-5; D not resolved. Germline-derived CDR1 and CDR2 are KGHSH and LQKENI. The CDR3 loop spans 16 amino acids. V was shortened by 0 bases and J by 1 base, with 10 bases between the two germline ends. CDR3 protein: CASSPPGGWSNQPQHF. CDR3 bases: TGTGCCAGCTCACCACCGGGAGGGTGGAGCAATCAGCCCCAGCATTTT.

The gene calls are TRBV15 and TRBJ2-2; possible D gene TRBD2, 5 bases. The CDR3 is 17 residues long. V was cut by 0 bases and J by 4 bases, with 15 bases left in between. Per the germline V gene, CDR1 is LNHNV and CDR2 is YYDKDF (reference sequence). CDR3 residues: CATSRDIQAAGTGELFF. The DNA of the CDR3 is TGTGCCACCAGCAGAGATATTCAGGCGGCGGGCACCGGGGAGCTGTTTTTT.

The chain has TRBV6-6 and TRBJ2-7; D perhaps matches TRBD1 (5 bases). CDR3 length: 14 amino acids. V lost 9 bases, J lost 2 bases, and 17 bases lay in between. The germline gives CDR1 MNHNY, CDR2 SVGAGI (reference sequence). Here the CDR3 reads CASLRVTETYEQYF. The CDR3 bases are TGTGCCAGTCTTCGTGTGACAGAGACCTACGAGCAGTACTTC.

V and J are TRBV28 and TRBJ2-7, with a tentative D call TRBD1 (5 bases). Trimming cost V 5 bases and J 3 bases, with 14 bases left between them. CDR1 MDHEN and CDR2 SYDVKM come from the germline V gene. This CDR3 is 14 amino acids long. The DNA of the CDR3 is TGTGCCAGCAGTCTACACTCCGACAGCTACGAGCAGTACTTC. It specifies CASSLHSDSYEQYF. The full variable domain, rest sourced from reference TRBV28 and TRBJ2-7, is DVKVTQSSRYLVKRTGEKVFLECVQDMDHENMFWYRQDPGLGLRLIYFSYDVKMKEKGDIPEGYSVSREKKERFSLILESASTNQTSMYLCASSLHSDSYEQYFGPGTRLTVT.

The chain carries TRBV30 and TRBJ2-1; 10 bases are shared with TRBD2. Germline V gene data show CDR1 as GTSNPN and CDR2 as SVGIG (reference sequence). CDR3 length: 13 amino acids. V dropped 7 bases and J dropped 7; count of bases not matched to a gene: 7. CDR3 residues: CAFEREGRNEQFF. CDR3 in DNA: TGTGCCTTTGAGCGGGAGGGCCGGAATGAGCAGTTCTTC.

The count of this clone is one. This chain links TRBV18 with TRBJ2-2; D may be TRBD2 (5 bases). Germline V CDR1 and CDR2: KGHSH, LQKENI. V was cut by 3 bases and J by 7 bases, with 9 bases left in between. CDR3 size: 13 residues. The chain's CDR3 is CASSPTEDGELFF. The CDR3 region has the DNA TGTGCCAGCTCACCGACGGAGGACGGGGAGCTGTTTTTT.

This sequence joins TRBV19 and TRBJ1-5, with D possibly matching TRBD1 (5 bases). V shed 6 bases and J shed 6 bases, with 12 bases lying between them. Germline V lookup: CDR1 LNHDA, CDR2 SQIVND (reference sequence). The CDR3 loop spans 13 amino acids. CDR3 region: CASSPMGGQPQHF. CDR3 DNA sequence: TGTGCCAGTAGCCCTATGGGGGGTCAGCCCCAGCATTTT.

V is TRBV5-1 and J is TRBJ2-3, with TRBD2 as a possible D gene (6 bases). V gave up 4 bases and J gave up 2 bases, with 17 bases separating them. The CDR3 consists of 16 residues. CDR1 is SGHRS and CDR2 is YFSETQ in the germline V gene. DNA for the CDR3: TGCGCCAGCAGCATAACCGGGACTCGACTCACAGATACGCAGTATTTT. Amino acid sequence: CASSITGTRLTDTQYF.

V is TRBV19 and J is TRBJ2-5, with D maybe TRBD2 (6 bases). Germline V gives CDR1 LNHDA, CDR2 SQIVND (reference sequence). The germline V and J ends were trimmed by 3 bases and 3 bases, with 8 bases remaining between them. The CDR3 is made up of 13 amino acids. The CDR3 DNA reads as TGTGCCAGTAGTATTGGAGGGGAAGAGACCCAGTACTTC. It translates to CASSIGGEETQYF.

The rearrangement links TRBV6-5 to TRBJ1-1; D is unclear. In germline, CDR1 is MNHEY, CDR2 SVGAGI. The CDR3 runs to 13 residues. Trimming pared 6 bases from V and 0 bases from J, leaving 8 bases between. In DNA, the CDR3 is TGTGCCAGCAGCCCTATCATGAACACTGAAGCTTTCTTT. It is translated as CASSPIMNTEAFF.

This clone has a single count. The rearrangement uses TRBV19 and TRBJ2-1, with a weak D call TRBD1 (6 bases). CDR3 length: 15 amino acids. Germline assignment: CDR1 LNHDA and CDR2 SQIVND (reference sequence). V lost 8 bases and J 0 bases, leaving 14 bases between the germline ends. As DNA, the CDR3 is TGTGCCAGTGCCCAGGGGAGAGGCTCCTACAATGAGCAGTTCTTC. This codes for CASAQGRGSYNEQFF.

As concerns this clone: At the DNA level, this CDR3 is encoded by other sequences in the same sample as well. The CDR3 protein is CASSEGQGAEKLFF. The CDR3 DNA is TGTGCCAGCAGTGAAGGGCAGGGGGCTGAAAAACTGTTTTTT. This rearrangement joins TRBV6-1 to TRBJ1-4; TRBD1 matches 8 bases. Germline V gives CDR1 MNHNS, CDR2 SASEGT. CDR3 length equals 14 residues. With V trimmed by 1 base and J by 7 bases, 2 bases remained unmatched.

This chain connects TRBV19 to TRBJ2-3; TRBD2 might be the D (6 bases). The ends were cut back, 6 bases at V and 7 bases at J, with 17 bases in the middle. The germline V gene has CDR1 LNHDA and CDR2 SQIVND (reference sequence). This CDR3 contains 14 residues. Here the CDR3 DNA reads TGTGCCAGTAGCCTGGGGGGACGAGACTATACGCAGTATTTT. This translates into CASSLGGRDYTQYF.

CDR3 sequence: CASSQGDYSADTQYF. The CDR3 nucleotides are TGCGCCAGCAGCCAAGGCGACTACAGTGCAGATACGCAGTATTTT. The V call is TRBV4-1, the J call TRBJ2-3, with a tentative D call TRBD2 (5 bases). Germline V gene data show CDR1 as MGHRA and CDR2 as YSYEKL. The CDR3 loop spans 15 amino acids. The V end lost 1 base, the J end lost 4 bases, and 12 bases lay between the germline ends.

V gene TRBV6-5 combines with J gene TRBJ1-3, with TRBD1 identical over 8 bases. CDR3 length equals 16 residues. Germline CDR1 is MNHEY and CDR2 is SVGAGI. V was pared by 1 base and J by 4 bases, with 6 bases of the junction left unmatched. The CDR3 sequence is CASSYFGQGFGNTIYF. The CDR3 DNA is TGTGCCAGCAGTTACTTTGGACAGGGCTTCGGAAACACCATATATTTT.